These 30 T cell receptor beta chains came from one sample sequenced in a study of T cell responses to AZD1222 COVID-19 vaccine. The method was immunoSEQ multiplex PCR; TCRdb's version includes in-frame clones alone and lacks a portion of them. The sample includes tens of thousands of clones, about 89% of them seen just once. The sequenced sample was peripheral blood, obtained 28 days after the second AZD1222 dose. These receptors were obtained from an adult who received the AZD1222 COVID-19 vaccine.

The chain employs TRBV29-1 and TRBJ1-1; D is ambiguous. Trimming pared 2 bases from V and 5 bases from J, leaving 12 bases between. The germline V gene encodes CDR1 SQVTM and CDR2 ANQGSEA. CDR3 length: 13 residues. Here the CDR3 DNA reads TGCAGCGTTGAACGGGTTATAAGTACTGAAGCTTTCTTT. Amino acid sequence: CSVERVISTEAFF. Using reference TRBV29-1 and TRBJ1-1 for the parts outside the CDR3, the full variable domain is SAVISQKPSRDICQRGTSLTIQCQVDSQVTMMFWYRQQPGQSLTLIATANQGSEATYESGFVIDKFPISRPNLTFSTLTVSNMSPEDSSIYLCSVERVISTEAFFGQGTRLTVV.

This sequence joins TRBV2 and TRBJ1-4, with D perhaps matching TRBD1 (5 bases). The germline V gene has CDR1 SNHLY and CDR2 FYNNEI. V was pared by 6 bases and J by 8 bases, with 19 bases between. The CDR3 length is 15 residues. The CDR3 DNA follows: TGTGCCAGCAGCAGACAAGGGGCCGTAGAGGAAAAACTGTTTTTT. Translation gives CASSRQGAVEEKLFF.

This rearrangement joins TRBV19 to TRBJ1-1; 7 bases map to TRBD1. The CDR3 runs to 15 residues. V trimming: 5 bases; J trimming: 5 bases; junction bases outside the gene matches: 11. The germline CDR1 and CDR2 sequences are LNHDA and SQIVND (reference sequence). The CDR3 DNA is TGTGCCAGTAGTGGCTTACAGGGGATAAGGACTGAAGCTTTCTTT. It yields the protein CASSGLQGIRTEAFF.

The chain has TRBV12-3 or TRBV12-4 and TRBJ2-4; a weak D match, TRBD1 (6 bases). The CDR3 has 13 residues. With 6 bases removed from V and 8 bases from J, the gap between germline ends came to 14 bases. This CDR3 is CASRRQGIDIQYF. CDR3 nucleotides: TGTGCCAGCAGAAGGCAGGGGATCGACATTCAGTACTTC.

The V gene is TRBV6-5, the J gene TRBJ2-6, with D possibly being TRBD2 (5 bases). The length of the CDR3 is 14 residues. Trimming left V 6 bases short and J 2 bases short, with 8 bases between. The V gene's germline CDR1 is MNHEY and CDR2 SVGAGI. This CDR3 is CASRPGTGANVLTF. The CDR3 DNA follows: TGTGCCAGCAGGCCGGGAACTGGGGCCAACGTCCTGACTTTC.

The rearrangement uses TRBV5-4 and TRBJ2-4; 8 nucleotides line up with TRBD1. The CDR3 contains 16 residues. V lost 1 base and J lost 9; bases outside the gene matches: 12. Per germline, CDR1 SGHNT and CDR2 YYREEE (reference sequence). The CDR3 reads CASSLFQGAGDGIQYF. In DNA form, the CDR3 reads TGTGCCAGCAGCTTGTTCCAGGGGGCAGGGGATGGCATTCAGTACTTC. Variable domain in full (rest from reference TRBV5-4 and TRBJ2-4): ETGVTQSPTHLIKTRGQQVTLRCSSQSGHNTVSWYQQALGQGPQFIFQYYREEENGRGNFPPRFSGLQFPNYSSELNVNALELDDSALYLCASSLFQGAGDGIQYFGAGTRLSVL.

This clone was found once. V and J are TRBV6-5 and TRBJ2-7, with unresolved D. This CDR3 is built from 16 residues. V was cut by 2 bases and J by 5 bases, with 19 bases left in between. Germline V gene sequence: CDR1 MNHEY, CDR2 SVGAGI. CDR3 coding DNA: TGTGCCAGCAGTTACCAGGCGTCCGCAGCCTTGGACGAGCAGTACTTC. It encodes CASSYQASAALDEQYF.

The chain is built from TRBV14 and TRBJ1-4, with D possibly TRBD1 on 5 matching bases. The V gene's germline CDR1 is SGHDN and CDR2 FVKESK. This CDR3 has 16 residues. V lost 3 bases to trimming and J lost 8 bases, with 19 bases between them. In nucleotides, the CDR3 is TGTGCCAGCAGCCATCAAGATGAGGGGCCAGGGGAAAAACTGTTTTTT. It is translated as CASSHQDEGPGEKLFF.

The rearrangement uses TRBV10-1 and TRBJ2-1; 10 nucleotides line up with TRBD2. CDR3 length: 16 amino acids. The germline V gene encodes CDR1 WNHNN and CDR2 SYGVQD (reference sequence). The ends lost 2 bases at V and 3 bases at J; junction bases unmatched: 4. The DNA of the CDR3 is TGCGCCAGCAGTGAGGCTAGCGGGGGAAGCTACAATGAGCAGTTCTTC. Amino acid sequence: CASSEASGGSYNEQFF.

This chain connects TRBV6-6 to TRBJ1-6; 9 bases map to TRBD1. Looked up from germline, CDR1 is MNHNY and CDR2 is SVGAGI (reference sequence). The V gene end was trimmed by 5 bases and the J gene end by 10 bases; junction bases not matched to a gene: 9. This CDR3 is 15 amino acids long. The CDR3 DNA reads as TGTGCCAGCAGTATCACCCCGGGACAGGGCTCACCCCTCCACTTT. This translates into CASSITPGQGSPLHF.

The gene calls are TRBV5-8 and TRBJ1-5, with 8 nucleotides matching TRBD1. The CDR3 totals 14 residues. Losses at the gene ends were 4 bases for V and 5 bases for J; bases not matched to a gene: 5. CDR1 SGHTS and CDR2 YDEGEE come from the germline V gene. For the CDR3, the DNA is TGTGCCAGCAGCCATGGACAGGGTCATCAGCCCCAGCATTTT. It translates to CASSHGQGHQPQHF. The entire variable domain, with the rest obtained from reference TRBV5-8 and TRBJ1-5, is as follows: EAGVTQSPTHLIKTRGQQATLRCSPISGHTSVYWYQQALGLGLQFLLWYDEGEERNRGNFPPRFSGRQFPNYSSELNVNALELEDSALYLCASSHGQGHQPQHFGDGTRLSIL.

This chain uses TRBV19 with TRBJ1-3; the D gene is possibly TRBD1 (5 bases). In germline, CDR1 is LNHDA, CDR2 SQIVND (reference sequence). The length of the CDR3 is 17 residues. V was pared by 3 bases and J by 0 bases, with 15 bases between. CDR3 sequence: CASSMVGAPSSGNTIYF. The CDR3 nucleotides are TGTGCCAGTAGTATGGTAGGGGCCCCGAGCTCTGGAAACACCATATATTTT.

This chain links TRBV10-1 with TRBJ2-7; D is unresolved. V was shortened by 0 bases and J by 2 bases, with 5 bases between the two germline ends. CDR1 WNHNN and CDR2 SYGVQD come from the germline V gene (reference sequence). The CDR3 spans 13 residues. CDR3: CASSESTTYEQYF. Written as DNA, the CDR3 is TGCGCCAGCAGTGAGTCGACGACCTACGAGCAGTACTTC.

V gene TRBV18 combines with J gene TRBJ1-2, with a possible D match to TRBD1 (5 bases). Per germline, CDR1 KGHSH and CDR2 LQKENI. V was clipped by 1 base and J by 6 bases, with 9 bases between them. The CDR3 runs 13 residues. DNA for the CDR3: TGTGCCAGCTCACCACAGAGGGGAGATGGCTACACCTTC. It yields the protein CASSPQRGDGYTF.

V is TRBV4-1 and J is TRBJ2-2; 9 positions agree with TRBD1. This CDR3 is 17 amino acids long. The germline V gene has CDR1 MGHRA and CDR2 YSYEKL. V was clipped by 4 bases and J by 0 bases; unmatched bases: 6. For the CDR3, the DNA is TGCGCCAGCAGCCCGGGGACAGGGAGAACGAACACCGGGGAGCTGTTTTTT. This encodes CASSPGTGRTNTGELFF.

As DNA, the CDR3 is TGTGCCTGGAGTGTACAGTCAGATACGCAGTATTTT. The encoded protein is CAWSVQSDTQYF. This sequence joins TRBV30 and TRBJ2-3, with unresolved D. There are 12 residues in the CDR3. V was cut by 0 bases and J by 4 bases, with 5 bases left in between. Germline CDR1 GTSNPN, CDR2 SVGIG (reference sequence).

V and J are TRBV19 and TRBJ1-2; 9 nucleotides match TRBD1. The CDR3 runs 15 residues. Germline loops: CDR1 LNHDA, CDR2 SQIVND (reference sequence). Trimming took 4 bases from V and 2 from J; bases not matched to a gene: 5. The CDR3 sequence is CASSNPGQGNYGYTF. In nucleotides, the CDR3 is TGTGCCAGTAGTAACCCGGGACAGGGAAACTATGGCTACACCTTC.

The CDR3 region has the DNA TGTGCCAGCAGGGGGATGGAAAACTATGGCTACACCTTC. Translating it yields CASRGMENYGYTF. The V call is TRBV2, the J call TRBJ1-2; D is unclear. The length of the CDR3 is 13 residues. Germline CDR1 and CDR2: SNHLY and FYNNEI. Trimming removed 6 bases from V and 2 bases from J, with 10 bases in between.

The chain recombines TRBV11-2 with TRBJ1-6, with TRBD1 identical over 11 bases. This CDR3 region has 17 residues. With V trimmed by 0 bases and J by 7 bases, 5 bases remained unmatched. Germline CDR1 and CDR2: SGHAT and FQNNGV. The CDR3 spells CASSLDRWDRGNSPLHF. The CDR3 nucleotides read TGTGCCAGCAGCTTAGATCGGTGGGACAGGGGGAATTCACCCCTCCACTTT.

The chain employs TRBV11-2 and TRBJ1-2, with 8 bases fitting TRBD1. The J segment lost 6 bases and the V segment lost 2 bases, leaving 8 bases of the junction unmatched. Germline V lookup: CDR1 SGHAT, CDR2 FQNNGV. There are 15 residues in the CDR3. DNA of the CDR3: TGTGCCAGCAGCTTAAGGGCGACAGGGGCGCATGGCTACACCTTC. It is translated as CASSLRATGAHGYTF.

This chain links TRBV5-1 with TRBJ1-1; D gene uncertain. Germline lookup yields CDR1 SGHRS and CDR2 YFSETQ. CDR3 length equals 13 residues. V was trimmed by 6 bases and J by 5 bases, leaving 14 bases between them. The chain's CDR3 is CASNPGSKTEAFF. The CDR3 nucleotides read TGCGCCAGCAATCCGGGATCGAAGACTGAAGCTTTCTTT.

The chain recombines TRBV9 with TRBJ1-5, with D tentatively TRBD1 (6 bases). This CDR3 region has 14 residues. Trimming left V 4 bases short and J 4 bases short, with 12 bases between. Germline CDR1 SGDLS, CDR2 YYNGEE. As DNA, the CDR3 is TGTGCCAGCAGCCCGGGACATCAGAATCAGCCCCAGCATTTT. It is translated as CASSPGHQNQPQHF.

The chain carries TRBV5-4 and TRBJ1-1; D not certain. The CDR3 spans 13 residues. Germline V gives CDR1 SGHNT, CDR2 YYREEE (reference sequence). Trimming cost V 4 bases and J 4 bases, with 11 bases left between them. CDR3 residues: CASSTFGVTEAFF. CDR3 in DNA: TGTGCCAGCAGCACCTTCGGGGTCACTGAAGCTTTCTTT. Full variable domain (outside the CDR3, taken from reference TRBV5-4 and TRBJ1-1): ETGVTQSPTHLIKTRGQQVTLRCSSQSGHNTVSWYQQALGQGPQFIFQYYREEENGRGNFPPRFSGLQFPNYSSELNVNALELDDSALYLCASSTFGVTEAFFGQGTRLTVV.

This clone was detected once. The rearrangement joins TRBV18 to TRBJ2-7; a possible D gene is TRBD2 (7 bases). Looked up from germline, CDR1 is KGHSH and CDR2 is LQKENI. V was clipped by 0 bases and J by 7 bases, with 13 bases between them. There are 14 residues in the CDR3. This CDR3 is CASSPPGGGSEQYF. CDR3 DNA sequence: TGTGCCAGCTCACCACCGGGAGGGGGTTCAGAGCAGTACTTC.

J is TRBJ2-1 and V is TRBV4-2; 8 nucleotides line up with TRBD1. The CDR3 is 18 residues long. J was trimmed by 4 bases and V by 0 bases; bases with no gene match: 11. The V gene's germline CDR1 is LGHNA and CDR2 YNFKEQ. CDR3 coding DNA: TGTGCCAGCAGCCAAGATAAGGGACAGGCGGGCACTTACAATGAGCAGTTCTTC. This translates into CASSQDKGQAGTYNEQFF.

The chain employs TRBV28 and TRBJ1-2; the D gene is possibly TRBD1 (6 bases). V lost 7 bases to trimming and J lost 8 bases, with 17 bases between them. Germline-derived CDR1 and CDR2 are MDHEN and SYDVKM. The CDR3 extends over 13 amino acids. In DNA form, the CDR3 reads TGTGCCAGCACCCCCGGGGGGCGGAGAGGCTACACCTTC. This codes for CASTPGGRRGYTF.

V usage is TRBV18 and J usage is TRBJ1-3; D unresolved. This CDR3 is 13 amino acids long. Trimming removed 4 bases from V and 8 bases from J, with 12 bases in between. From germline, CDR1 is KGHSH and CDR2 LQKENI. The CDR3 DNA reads TGTGCCAGCTCACGGAGTAGCATGGACACCATATATTTT. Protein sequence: CASSRSSMDTIYF.

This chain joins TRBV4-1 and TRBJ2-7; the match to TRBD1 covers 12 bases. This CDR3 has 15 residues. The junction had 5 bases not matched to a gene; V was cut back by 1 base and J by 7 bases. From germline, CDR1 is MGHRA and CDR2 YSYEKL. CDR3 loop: CASSQGGTGGGEQYF. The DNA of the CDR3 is TGCGCCAGCAGCCAAGGGGGGACAGGGGGCGGGGAGCAGTACTTC.

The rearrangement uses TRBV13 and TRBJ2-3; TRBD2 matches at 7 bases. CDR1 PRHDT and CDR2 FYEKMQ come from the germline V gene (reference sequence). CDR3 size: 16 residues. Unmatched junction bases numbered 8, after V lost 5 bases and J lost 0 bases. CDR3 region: CASSPNEAGSTDTQYF. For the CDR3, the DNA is TGTGCCAGCAGCCCAAACGAAGCGGGGAGCACAGATACGCAGTATTTT.

The CDR3 DNA reads TGCGCCAGCAGCTTGGGGACAGGGGGCTCCTACGAGCAGTACTTC. It specifies CASSLGTGGSYEQYF. This chain connects TRBV5-1 to TRBJ2-7, with 10 bases matching TRBD1. Germline loops: CDR1 SGHRS, CDR2 YFSETQ. This CDR3 region has 15 residues. V lost 0 bases to trimming and J lost 0 bases; unmatched junction nucleotides: 0.